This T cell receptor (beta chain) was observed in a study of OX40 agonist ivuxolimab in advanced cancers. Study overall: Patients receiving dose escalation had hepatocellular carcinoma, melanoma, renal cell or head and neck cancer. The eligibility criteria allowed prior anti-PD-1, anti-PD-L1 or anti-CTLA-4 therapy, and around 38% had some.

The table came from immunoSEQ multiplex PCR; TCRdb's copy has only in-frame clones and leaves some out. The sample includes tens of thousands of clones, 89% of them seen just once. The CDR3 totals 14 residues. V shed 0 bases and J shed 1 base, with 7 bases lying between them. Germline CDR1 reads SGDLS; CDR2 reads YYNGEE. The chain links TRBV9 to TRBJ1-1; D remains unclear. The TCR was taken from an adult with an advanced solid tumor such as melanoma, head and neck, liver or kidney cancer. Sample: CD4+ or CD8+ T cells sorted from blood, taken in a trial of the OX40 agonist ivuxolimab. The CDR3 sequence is CASSVGGENTEAFF. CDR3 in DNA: TGTGCCAGCAGCGTAGGGGGTGAGAACACTGAAGCTTTCTTT.